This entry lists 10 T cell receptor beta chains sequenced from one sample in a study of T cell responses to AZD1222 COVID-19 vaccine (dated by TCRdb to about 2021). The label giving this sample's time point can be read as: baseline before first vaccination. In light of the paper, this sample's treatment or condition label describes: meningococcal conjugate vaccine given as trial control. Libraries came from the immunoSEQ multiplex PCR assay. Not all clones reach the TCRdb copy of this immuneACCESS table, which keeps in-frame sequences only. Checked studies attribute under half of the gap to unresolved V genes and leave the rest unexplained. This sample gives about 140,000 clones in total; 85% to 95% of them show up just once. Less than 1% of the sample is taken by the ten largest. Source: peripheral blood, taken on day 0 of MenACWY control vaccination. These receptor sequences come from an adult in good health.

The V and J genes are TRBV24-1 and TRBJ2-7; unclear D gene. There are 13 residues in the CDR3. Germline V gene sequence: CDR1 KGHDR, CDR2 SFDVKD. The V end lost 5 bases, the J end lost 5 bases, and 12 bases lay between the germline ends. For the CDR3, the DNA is TGTGCCACCAGTGCCACGGGTCGCGACGAGCAGTACTTC. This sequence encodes CATSATGRDEQYF.

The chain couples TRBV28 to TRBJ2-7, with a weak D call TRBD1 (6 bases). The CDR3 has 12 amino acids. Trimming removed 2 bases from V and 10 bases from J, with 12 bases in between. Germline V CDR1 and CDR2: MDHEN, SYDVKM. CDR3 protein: CASSLGSGDQYF. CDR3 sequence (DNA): TGTGCCAGCAGTTTAGGGTCAGGGGATCAGTACTTC.

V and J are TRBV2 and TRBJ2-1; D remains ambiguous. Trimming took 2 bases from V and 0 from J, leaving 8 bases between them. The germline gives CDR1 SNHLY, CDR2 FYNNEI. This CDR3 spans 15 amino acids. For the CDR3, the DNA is TGTGCCAGCAGTGAACACTCGAGCTCCTACAATGAGCAGTTCTTC. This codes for CASSEHSSSYNEQFF.

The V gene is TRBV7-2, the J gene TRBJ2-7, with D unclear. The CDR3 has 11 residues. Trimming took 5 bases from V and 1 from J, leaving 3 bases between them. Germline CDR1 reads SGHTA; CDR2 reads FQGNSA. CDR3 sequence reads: CASSPSYEQYF. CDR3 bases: TGTGCCAGCAGCCCTTCCTACGAGCAGTACTTC.

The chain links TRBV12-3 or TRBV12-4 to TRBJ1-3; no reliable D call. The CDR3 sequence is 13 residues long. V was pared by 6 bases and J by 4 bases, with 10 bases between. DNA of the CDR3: TGTGCCAGCAGCATTTCGACCGGAAACACCATATATTTT. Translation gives CASSISTGNTIYF.

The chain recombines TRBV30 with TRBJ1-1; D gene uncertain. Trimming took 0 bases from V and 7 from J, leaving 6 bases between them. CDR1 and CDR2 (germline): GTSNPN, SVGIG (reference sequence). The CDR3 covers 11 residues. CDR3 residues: CAWSVRSEAFF. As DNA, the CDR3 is TGTGCCTGGAGTGTAAGGAGTGAAGCTTTCTTT.

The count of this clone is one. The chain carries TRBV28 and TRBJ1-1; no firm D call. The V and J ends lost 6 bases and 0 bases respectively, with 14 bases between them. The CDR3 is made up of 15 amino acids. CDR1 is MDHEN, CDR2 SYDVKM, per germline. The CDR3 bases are TGTGCCAGCAGGGGGTCGCTGGGAATGAACACTGAAGCTTTCTTT. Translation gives CASRGSLGMNTEAFF.

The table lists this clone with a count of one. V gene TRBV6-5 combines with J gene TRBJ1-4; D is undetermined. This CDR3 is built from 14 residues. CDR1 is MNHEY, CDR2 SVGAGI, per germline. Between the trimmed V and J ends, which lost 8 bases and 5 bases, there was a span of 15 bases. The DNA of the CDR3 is TGTGCCAGCGGAGGATTAGGGCAGAATGAAAAACTGTTTTTT. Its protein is CASGGLGQNEKLFF.

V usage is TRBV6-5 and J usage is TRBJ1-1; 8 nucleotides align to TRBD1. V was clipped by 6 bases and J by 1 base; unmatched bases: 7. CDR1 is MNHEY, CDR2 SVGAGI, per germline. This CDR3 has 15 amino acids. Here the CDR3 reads CASRNRGAKNTEAFF. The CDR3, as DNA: TGTGCCAGCAGAAACAGGGGGGCTAAGAACACTGAAGCTTTCTTT.

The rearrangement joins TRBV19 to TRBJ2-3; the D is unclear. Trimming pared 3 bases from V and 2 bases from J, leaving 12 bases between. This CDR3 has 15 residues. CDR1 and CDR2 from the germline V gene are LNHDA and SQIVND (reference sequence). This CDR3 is CASSMKAMFTDTQYF. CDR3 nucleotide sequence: TGTGCCAGTAGTATGAAAGCTATGTTCACAGATACGCAGTATTTT.